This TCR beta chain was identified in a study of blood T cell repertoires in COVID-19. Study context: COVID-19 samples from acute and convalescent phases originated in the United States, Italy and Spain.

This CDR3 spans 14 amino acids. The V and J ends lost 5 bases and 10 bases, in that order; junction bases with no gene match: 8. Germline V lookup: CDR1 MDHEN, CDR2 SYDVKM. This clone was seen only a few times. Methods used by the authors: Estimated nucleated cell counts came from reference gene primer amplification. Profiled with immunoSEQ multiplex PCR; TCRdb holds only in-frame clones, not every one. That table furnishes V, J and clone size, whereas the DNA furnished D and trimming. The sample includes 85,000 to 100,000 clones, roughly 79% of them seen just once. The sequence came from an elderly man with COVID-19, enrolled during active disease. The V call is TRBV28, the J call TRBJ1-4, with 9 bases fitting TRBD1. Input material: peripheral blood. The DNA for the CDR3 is TGTGCCAGCAGTCCAGGGGACAGGGTGGGAAAACTGTTTTTT. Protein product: CASSPGDRVGKLFF.